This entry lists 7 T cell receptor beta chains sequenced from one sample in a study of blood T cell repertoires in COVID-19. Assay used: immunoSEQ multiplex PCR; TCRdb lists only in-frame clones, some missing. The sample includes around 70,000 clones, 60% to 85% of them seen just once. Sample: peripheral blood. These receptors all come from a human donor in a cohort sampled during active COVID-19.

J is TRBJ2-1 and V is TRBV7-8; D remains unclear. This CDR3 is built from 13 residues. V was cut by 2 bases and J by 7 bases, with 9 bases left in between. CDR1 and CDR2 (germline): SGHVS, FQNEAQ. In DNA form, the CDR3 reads TGTGCCAGCAGCTTAACCTATCAAAATGAGCAGTTCTTC. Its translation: CASSLTYQNEQFF.

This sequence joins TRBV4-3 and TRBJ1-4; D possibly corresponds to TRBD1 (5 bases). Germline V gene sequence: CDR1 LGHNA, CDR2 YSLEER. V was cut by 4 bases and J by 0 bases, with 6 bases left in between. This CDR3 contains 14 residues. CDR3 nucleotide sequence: TGCGCCAGCAGCCGACAGCCAACTAATGAAAAACTGTTTTTT. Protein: CASSRQPTNEKLFF.

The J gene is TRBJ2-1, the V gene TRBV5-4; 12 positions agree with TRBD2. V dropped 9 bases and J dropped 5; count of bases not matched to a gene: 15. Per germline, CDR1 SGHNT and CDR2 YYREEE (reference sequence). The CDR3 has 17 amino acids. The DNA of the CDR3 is TGTGCCACCAACACCCCCGGACTAGCGGGGAGCCACAATGAGCAGTTCTTC. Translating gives CATNTPGLAGSHNEQFF.

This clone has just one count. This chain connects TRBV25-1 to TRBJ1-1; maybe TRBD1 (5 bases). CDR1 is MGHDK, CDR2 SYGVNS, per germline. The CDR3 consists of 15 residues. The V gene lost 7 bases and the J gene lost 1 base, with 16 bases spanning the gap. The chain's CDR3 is CASTFTGTGNTEAFF. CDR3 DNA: TGTGCCAGCACCTTTACGGGGACTGGGAACACTGAAGCTTTCTTT. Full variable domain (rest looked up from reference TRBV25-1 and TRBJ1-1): EADIYQTPRYLVIGTGKKITLECSQTMGHDKMYWYQQDPGMELHLIHYSYGVNSTEKGDLSSESTVSRIRTEHFPLTLESARPSHTSQYLCASTFTGTGNTEAFFGQGTRLTVV.

The CDR3 DNA reads as TGCGCCAGCAGCCCGGGACTATCCGGGAACACCGGGGAGCTGTTTTTT. Translated: CASSPGLSGNTGELFF. V gene TRBV4-1 combines with J gene TRBJ2-2; 7 nucleotides align to TRBD2. The CDR3 runs to 16 residues. Germline loops: CDR1 MGHRA, CDR2 YSYEKL. J gave up 1 base and V 4 bases, and 6 bases lay outside the gene matches.

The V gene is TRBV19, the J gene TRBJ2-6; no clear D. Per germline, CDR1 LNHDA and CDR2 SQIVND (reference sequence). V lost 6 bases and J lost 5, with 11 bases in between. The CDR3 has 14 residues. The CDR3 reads CASREAPWANVLTF. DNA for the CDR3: TGTGCCAGTAGAGAAGCCCCCTGGGCCAACGTCCTGACTTTC.

The CDR3 bases are TGTGCCAGCAGCTACGGGACAGGGGTGAACACTGAAGCTTTCTTT. It is translated as CASSYGTGVNTEAFF. The chain links TRBV7-9 to TRBJ1-1; 10 bases map to TRBD1. Trimming cost V 4 bases and J 0 bases; bases outside gene matches: 2. The germline V gene has CDR1 SEHNR and CDR2 FQNEAQ (reference sequence). This CDR3 has 15 amino acids.